This T cell receptor (beta chain) was sequenced during a study of T-cell reconstitution after alpha-beta-depleted transplantation in children. With 0 bases removed from V and 2 bases from J, the gap between germline ends came to 21 bases. CDR3 length: 19 residues. CDR1 and CDR2 (germline): SGHAT, FQNNGV. Unique molecular identifiers tagged the TCRbeta library. TCRdb reprocessed the PCR reads with MiXCR, giving one entry per CDR3 protein. The repertoire includes about 250,000 distinct CDR3 sequences, roughly 25% of them detected once, and about 4.8% sits in the top ten. J is TRBJ2-3 and V is TRBV11-2, with D maybe TRBD1 (6 bases). The material sequenced was PBMCs, mostly from graft donor cells, taken 360 days after TCRalphabeta/CD19-depleted stem cell transplant. The clonotype comes from a female patient between 2 and 15 years old who had a stem cell transplant for congenital amegakaryocytic thrombocytopenia, so the T cells may come from the graft donor. CDR3 amino acids: CASSLDIGTPLLATDTQYF. CDR3 nucleotide sequence: TGTGCCAGCAGCTTAGATATCGGGACACCCTTGTTAGCCACAGATACGCAGTATTTT.